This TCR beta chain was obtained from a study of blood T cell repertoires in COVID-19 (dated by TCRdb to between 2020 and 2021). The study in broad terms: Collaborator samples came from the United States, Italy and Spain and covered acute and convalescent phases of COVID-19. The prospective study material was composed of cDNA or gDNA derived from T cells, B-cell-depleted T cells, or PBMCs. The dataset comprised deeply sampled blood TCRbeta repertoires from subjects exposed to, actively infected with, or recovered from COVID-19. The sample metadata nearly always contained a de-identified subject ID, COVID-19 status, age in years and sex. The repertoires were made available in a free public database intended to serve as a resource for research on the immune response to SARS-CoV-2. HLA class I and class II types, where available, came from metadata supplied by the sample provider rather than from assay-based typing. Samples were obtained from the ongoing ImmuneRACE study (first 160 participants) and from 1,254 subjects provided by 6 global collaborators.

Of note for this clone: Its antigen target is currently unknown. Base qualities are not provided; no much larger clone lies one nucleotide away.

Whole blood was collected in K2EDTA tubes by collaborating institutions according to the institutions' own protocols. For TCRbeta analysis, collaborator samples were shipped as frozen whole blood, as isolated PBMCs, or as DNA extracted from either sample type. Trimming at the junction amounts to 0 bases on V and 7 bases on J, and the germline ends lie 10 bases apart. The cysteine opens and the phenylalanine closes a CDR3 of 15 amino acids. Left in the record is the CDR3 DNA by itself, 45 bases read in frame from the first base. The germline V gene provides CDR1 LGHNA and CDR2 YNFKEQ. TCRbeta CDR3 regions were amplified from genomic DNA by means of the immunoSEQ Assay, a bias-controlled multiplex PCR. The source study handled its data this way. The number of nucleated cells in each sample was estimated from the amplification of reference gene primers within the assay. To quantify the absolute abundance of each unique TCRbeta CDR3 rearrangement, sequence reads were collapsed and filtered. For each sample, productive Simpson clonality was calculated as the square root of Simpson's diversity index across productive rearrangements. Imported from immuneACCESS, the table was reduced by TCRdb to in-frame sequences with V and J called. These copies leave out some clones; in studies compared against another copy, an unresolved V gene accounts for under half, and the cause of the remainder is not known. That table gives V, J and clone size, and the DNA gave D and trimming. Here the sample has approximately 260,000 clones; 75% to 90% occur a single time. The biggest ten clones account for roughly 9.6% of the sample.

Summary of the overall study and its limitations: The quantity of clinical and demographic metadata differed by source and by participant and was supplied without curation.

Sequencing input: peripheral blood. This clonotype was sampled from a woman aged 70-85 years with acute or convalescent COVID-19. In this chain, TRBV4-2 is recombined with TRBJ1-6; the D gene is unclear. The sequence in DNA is TGTGCCAGCAGCCAAGATGCAGGACTCAATTCACCCCTCCACTTT. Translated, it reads CASSQDAGLNSPLHF.